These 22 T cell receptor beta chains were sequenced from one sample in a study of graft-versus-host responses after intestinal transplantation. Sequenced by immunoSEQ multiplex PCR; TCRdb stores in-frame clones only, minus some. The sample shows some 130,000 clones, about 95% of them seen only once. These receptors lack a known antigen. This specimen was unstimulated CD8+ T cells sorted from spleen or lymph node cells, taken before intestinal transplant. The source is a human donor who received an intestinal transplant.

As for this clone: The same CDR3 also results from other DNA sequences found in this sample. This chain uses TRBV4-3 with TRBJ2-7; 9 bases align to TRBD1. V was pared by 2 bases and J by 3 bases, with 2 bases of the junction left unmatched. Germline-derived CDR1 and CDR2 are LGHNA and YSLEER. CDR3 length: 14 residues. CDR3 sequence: CASSQTTGGYEQYF. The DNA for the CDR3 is TGCGCCAGCAGCCAAACGACAGGGGGCTACGAGCAGTACTTC.

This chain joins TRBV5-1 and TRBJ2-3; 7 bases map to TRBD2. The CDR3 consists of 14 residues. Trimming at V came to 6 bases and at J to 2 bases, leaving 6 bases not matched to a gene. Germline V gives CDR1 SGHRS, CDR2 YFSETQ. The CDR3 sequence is CASKAGSFTDTQYF. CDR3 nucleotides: TGCGCCAGCAAAGCGGGATCTTTCACAGATACGCAGTATTTT.

CDR3 amino acids: CASGAGGTEAFF. CDR3 in DNA: TGTGCCAGCGGCGCCGGGGGAACTGAAGCTTTCTTT. The rearrangement uses TRBV9 and TRBJ1-1; tentatively, D is TRBD1 (5 bases). The CDR3 extends over 12 amino acids. The ends were cut back, 7 bases at V and 5 bases at J, with 12 bases in the middle. Germline CDR1 SGDLS, CDR2 YYNGEE.

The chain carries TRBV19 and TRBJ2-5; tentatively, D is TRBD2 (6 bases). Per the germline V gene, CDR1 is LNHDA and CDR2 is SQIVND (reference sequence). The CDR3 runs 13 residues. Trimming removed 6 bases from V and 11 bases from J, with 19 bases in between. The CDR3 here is CASSQPSGREQYF. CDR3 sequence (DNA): TGTGCCAGTAGCCAGCCATCAGGACGGGAGCAGTACTTC.

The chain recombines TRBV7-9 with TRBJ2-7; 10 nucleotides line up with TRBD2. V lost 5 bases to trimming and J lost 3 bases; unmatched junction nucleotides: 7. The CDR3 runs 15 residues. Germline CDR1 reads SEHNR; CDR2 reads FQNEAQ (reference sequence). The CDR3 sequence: CASSLGASGGYEQYF. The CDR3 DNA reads TGTGCCAGCAGCCTGGGGGCTAGCGGGGGCTACGAGCAGTACTTC.

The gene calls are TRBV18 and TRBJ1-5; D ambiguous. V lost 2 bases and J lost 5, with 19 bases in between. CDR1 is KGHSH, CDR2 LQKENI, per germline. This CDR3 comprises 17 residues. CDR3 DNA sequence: TGTGCCAGCTCACCAGGTATAGATTTCGAGAACTATCAGCCCCAGCATTTT. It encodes CASSPGIDFENYQPQHF.

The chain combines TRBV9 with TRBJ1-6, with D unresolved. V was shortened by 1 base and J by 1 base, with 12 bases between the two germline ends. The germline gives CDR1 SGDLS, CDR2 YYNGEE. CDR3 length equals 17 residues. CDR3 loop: CASSVTEQPSYNSPLHF. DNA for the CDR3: TGTGCCAGCAGCGTAACAGAGCAGCCTTCCTATAATTCACCCCTCCACTTT.

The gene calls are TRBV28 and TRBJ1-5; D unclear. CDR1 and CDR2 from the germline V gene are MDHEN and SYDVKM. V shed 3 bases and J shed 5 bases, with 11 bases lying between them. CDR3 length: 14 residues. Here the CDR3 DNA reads TGTGCCAGCAGTTTGACCGCACGGCATCAGCCCCAGCATTTT. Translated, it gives CASSLTARHQPQHF. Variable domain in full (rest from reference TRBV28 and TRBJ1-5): DVKVTQSSRYLVKRTGEKVFLECVQDMDHENMFWYRQDPGLGLRLIYFSYDVKMKEKGDIPEGYSVSREKKERFSLILESASTNQTSMYLCASSLTARHQPQHFGDGTRLSIL.

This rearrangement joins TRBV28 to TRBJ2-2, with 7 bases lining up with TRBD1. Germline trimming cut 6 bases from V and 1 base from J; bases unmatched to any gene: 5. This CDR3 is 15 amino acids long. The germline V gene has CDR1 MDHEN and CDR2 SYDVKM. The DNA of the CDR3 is TGTGCCAGCAGAACGGGACAGCTGAACACCGGGGAGCTGTTTTTT. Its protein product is CASRTGQLNTGELFF.

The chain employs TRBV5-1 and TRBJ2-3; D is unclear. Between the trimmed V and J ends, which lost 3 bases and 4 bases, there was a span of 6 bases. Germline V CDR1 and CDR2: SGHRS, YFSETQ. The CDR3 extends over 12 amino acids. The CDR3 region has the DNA TGCGCCAGCAGCTCGCCGGCAGATACGCAGTATTTT. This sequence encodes CASSSPADTQYF.

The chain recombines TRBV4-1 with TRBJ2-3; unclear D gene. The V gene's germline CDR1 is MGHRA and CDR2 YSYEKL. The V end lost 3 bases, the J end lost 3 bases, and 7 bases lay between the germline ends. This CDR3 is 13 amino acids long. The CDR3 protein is CASSQPGTDTQYF. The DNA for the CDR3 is TGCGCCAGCAGCCAGCCCGGGACAGATACGCAGTATTTT.

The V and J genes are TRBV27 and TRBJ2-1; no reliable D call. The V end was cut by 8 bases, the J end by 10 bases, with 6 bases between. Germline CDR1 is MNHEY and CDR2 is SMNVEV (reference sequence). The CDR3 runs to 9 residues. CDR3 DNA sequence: TGTGCCAGCGGTCCCGAGCAGTTCTTC. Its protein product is CASGPEQFF.

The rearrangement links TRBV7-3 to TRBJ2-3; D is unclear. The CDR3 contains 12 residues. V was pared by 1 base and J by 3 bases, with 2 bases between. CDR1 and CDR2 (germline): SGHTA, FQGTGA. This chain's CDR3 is CASSLSTDTQYF. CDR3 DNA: TGTGCCAGCAGCTTAAGTACAGATACGCAGTATTTT.

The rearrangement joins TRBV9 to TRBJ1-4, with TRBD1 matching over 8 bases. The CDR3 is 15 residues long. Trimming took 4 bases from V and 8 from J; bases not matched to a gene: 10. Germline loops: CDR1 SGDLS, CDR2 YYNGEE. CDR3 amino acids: CASSPWTGLDEKLFF. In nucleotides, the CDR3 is TGTGCCAGCAGCCCGTGGACAGGGTTAGACGAAAAACTGTTTTTT.

CDR3 sequence: CASSPTGVVNEQFF. In DNA form, the CDR3 reads TGTGCCAGCAGCCCAACGGGAGTAGTCAATGAGCAGTTCTTC. The chain uses TRBV27 and TRBJ2-1, with D maybe TRBD2 (6 bases). V lost 6 bases and J lost 6, with 15 bases in between. The CDR3 has 14 amino acids. The germline V gene encodes CDR1 MNHEY and CDR2 SMNVEV (reference sequence).

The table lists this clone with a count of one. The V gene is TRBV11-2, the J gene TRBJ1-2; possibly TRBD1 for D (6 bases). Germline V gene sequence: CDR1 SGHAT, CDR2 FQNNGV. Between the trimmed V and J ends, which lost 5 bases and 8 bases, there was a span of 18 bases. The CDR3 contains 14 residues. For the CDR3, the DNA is TGTGCCAGCAGCAATCCCGCGGGGGGCCGGGGCTACACCTTC. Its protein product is CASSNPAGGRGYTF.

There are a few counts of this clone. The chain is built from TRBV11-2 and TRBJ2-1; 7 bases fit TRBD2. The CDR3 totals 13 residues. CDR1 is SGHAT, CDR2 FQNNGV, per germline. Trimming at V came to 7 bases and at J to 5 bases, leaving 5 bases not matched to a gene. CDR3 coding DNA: TGTGCCAGCAACGCGGGAGACCACAATGAGCAGTTCTTC. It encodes CASNAGDHNEQFF. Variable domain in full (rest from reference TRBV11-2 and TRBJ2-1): EAGVAQSPRYKIIEKRQSVAFWCNPISGHATLYWYQQILGQGPKLLIQFQNNGVVDDSQLPKDRFSAERLKGVDSTLKIQPAKLEDSAVYLCASNAGDHNEQFFGPGTRLTVL.

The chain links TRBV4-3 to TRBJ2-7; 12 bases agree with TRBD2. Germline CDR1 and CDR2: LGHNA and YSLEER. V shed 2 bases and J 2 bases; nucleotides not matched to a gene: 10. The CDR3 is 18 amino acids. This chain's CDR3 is CASSQIPLAGGSTYEQYF. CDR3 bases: TGCGCCAGCAGCCAAATACCTCTAGCGGGAGGGTCGACCTACGAGCAGTACTTC.

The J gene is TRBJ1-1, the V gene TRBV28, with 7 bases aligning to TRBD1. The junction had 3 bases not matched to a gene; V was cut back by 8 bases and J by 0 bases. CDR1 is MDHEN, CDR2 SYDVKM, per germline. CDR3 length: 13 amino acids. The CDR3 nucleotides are TGTGCCAGCGGGGACAGAATGAACACTGAAGCTTTCTTT. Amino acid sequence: CASGDRMNTEAFF.

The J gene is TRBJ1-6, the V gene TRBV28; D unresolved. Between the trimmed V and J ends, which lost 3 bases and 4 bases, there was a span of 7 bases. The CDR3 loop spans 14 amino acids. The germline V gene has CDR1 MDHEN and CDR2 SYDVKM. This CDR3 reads CASSLSLYNSPLHF. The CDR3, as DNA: TGTGCCAGCAGTTTGAGCCTTTATAATTCACCCCTCCACTTT.

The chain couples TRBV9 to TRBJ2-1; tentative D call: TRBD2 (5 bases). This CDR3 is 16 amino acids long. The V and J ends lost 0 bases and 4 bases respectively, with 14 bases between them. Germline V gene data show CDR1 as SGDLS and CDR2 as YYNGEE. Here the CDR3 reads CASSVVALASYNEQFF. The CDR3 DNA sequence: TGTGCCAGCAGCGTAGTCGCGTTAGCGAGTTACAATGAGCAGTTCTTC. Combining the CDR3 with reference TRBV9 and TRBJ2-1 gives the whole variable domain DSGVTQTPKHLITATGQRVTLRCSPRSGDLSVYWYQQSLDQGLQFLIQYYNGEERAKGNILERFSAQQFPDLHSELNLSSLELGDSALYFCASSVVALASYNEQFFGPGTRLTVL.

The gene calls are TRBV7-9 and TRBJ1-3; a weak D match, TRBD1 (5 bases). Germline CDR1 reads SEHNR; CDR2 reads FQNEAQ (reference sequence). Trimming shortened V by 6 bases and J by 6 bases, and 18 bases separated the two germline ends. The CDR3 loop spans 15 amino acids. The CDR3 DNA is TGTGCCAGCAGTGATCCAGGGATGCGTGAAAACACCATATATTTT. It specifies CASSDPGMRENTIYF. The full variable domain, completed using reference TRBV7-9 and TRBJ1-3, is DTGVSQNPRHKITKRGQNVTFRCDPISEHNRLYWYRQTLGQGPEFLTYFQNEAQLEKSRLLSDRFSAERPKGSFSTLEIQRTEQGDSAMYLCASSDPGMRENTIYFGEGSWLTVV.